The rows below give T cell receptor beta chains drawn from one sample of a study of Ad26.COV2.S vaccination and SARS-CoV-2 variants. Using immunoSEQ multiplex PCR, the repertoire was profiled, and TCRdb retains in-frame clones only, with some absent. This sample has about 500,000 clones, with roughly nine tenths found just once. Specimen: peripheral blood, collected in a trial of Ad26.COV2.S vaccine versus placebo. The receptors derive from a person aged 18 to 59 who received the Ad26.COV2.S COVID-19 vaccine or a placebo. CDR3s include the opening cysteine and the closing phenylalanine or tryptophan. Each record gives: CDR3 protein, CDR3 DNA, D gene, J gene, V gene. The D gene is left open where the match is weak.

CDR3: CASSLVPGNYGYTF; DNA: TGTGCCAGCAGCTTAGTTCCAGGGAACTATGGCTACACCTTC; D: NA; J: TRBJ1-2; V: TRBV7-2
CDR3: CASFAVEYGYTF; DNA: TGTGCCAGCTTTGCGGTAGAGTATGGCTACACCTTC; D: NA; J: TRBJ1-2; V: TRBV6-5
CDR3: CASSLTSGDEQFF; DNA: TGTGCCAGCAGTTTGACTAGCGGGGATGAGCAGTTCTTC; D: TRBD2; J: TRBJ2-1; V: TRBV12-3/TRBV12-4
CDR3: CASSQVGSSYNEQFF; DNA: TGCGCCAGCAGCCAAGTAGGCAGTTCCTACAATGAGCAGTTCTTC; D: NA; J: TRBJ2-1; V: TRBV4-1
CDR3: CASSLTRTQYF; DNA: TGTGCCAGCAGTTTGACAAGGACGCAGTATTTT; D: NA; J: TRBJ2-3; V: TRBV6-2/TRBV6-3
CDR3: CASSSNQRGIVEQYF; DNA: TGTGCCAGCAGCTCCAACCAGCGGGGGATCGTAGAGCAGTACTTC; D: TRBD2; J: TRBJ2-7; V: TRBV7-2
CDR3: CASSGHRDNGNTIYF; DNA: TGTGCCAGCAGCGGCCACCGGGACAACGGAAACACCATATATTTT; D: NA; J: TRBJ1-3; V: TRBV7-2
CDR3: CAWKSGRGEWPNEKLFF; DNA: TGTGCCTGGAAGTCGGGCAGGGGGGAATGGCCTAATGAAAAACTGTTTTTT; D: TRBD1; J: TRBJ1-4; V: TRBV30
CDR3: CAWTQGRYSNQPQHF; DNA: TGTGCCTGGACCCAGGGCCGGTATAGCAATCAGCCCCAGCATTTT; D: NA; J: TRBJ1-5; V: TRBV30
CDR3: CASSIVHGNTEAFF; DNA: TGTGCCAGTAGTATAGTGCACGGGAACACTGAAGCTTTCTTT; D: NA; J: TRBJ1-1; V: TRBV19
CDR3: CASSLVGGPNTEAFF; DNA: TGTGCCAGCAGCTTAGTCGGCGGACCGAACACTGAAGCTTTCTTT; D: NA; J: TRBJ1-1; V: TRBV7-6
CDR3: CASSWARTREQFF; DNA: TGTGCCAGCAGTTGGGCTAGGACCCGGGAGCAGTTCTTC; D: NA; J: TRBJ2-1; V: TRBV11-1
CDR3: CASSQVQNSGVSYEQYF; DNA: TGTGCCAGCAGCCAAGTTCAAAATAGCGGGGTCTCCTACGAGCAGTACTTC; D: TRBD2; J: TRBJ2-7; V: TRBV4-2
CDR3: CASRASSGANVLTF; DNA: TGTGCCAGCAGGGCCTCCTCTGGGGCCAACGTCCTGACTTTC; D: NA; J: TRBJ2-6; V: TRBV6-6
CDR3: CASSLAQGRGNYGYTF; DNA: TGTGCCAGCAGCTTGGCGCAGGGGCGTGGTAACTATGGCTACACCTTC; D: NA; J: TRBJ1-2; V: TRBV7-9
CDR3: CASSDANRGAGRELFF; DNA: TGTGCCAGCAGCGATGCCAACAGGGGCGCGGGCAGGGAGCTGTTTTTT; D: TRBD1; J: TRBJ2-2; V: TRBV7-8
CDR3: CASSVGLTSGQETQYF; DNA: TGTGCCAGCAGCGTAGGCTTGACTAGCGGGCAAGAGACCCAGTACTTC; D: TRBD2; J: TRBJ2-5; V: TRBV9